These T cell receptor beta chains were read from a single sample in a study of response to subunit inactivated influenza vaccine. TCRdb analysed the RT-PCR reads with MiXCR anew, one entry per CDR3 protein. The profile shows over 400,000 distinct CDR3 sequences, roughly 9.8% of them singletons. This specimen consisted of PBMCs from blood, obtained about 40 days after vaccination. These receptors all come from a man over 45 who received an inactivated influenza vaccine. The CDR3 runs from the conserved cysteine through the conserved F or W. D genes are given only for firm matches. Clone size is not always given. Where it is, it says once, few, many or a class for expanded clones.

J gene: TRBJ2-1
D gene: -
V gene: TRBV2
clone size: -
CDR3 protein: CASKFEQSHSYNEQFF
CDR3 DNA: TGTGCCAGCAAGTTTGAACAGTCCCACTCCTACAATGAGCAGTTCTTC

J gene: TRBJ1-1
D gene: -
V gene: TRBV15
clone size: many
CDR3 protein: CATSSERTVNTEAFF
CDR3 DNA: TGTGCCACCAGCAGTGAGAGGACAGTGAACACTGAAGCTTTCTTT

J gene: TRBJ2-7
D gene: -
V gene: TRBV5-1
clone size: -
CDR3 protein: CASSWGGRSYEQYF
CDR3 DNA: TGCGCCAGCAGCTGGGGGGGCCGGTCCTACGAGCAGTACTTC

J gene: TRBJ2-7
D gene: TRBD1
V gene: TRBV29-1
clone size: -
CDR3 protein: CSVAIGGQGDNNEQYF
CDR3 DNA: TGCAGCGTTGCGATCGGAGGACAGGGGGATAACAATGAGCAGTACTTC

J gene: TRBJ1-1
D gene: TRBD1
V gene: TRBV29-1
clone size: -
CDR3 protein: CSVDREPEAFF
CDR3 DNA: TGCAGCGTGGACAGGGAGCCTGAAGCTTTCTTT

J gene: TRBJ2-1
D gene: TRBD2
V gene: TRBV6-2/TRBV6-3
clone size: -
CDR3 protein: CASSPWASGYNEQFF
CDR3 DNA: TGTGCCAGCAGCCCCTGGGCTAGCGGTTACAATGAGCAGTTCTTC

J gene: TRBJ2-3
D gene: -
V gene: TRBV5-1
clone size: -
CDR3 protein: CASSDSPTTDTQYF
CDR3 DNA: TGCGCCAGCTCGGACAGCCCGACCACAGATACGCAGTATTTT

J gene: TRBJ2-7
D gene: -
V gene: TRBV20-1
clone size: few
CDR3 protein: CSARPPWGDYEQYF
CDR3 DNA: TGCAGTGCTAGACCACCATGGGGAGACTACGAGCAGTACTTC

J gene: TRBJ2-1
D gene: -
V gene: TRBV20-1
clone size: few
CDR3 protein: CSADGSYNEQFF
CDR3 DNA: TGCAGTGCTGACGGGTCGTACAATGAGCAGTTCTTC

J gene: TRBJ2-1
D gene: TRBD2
V gene: TRBV28
clone size: many
CDR3 protein: CASSFGGTYLGGEQFF
CDR3 DNA: TGTGCCAGCAGTTTTGGAGGGACCTACCTCGGGGGGGAGCAGTTCTTC